This TCR beta chain was sequenced for a study of blood T cells in healthy people across ages. The table lists this clonotype with a few counts. The CDR3 is made up of 14 amino acids. The V gene's germline CDR1 is SGHTA and CDR2 FQGNSA. A J-beta primer mix and a sample-barcoded 5' primer were used in a second PCR of roughly 6 to 12 cycles. MiXCR, applied by TCRdb to the 5' RACE reads, yields one record per CDR3 protein. The sample carries 1,500,000 or so distinct CDR3 sequences, roughly 64% recorded once. Input material: blood. This TCR came from a man in his late teens or twenties in good health. This chain uses TRBV7-2 with TRBJ2-5, with D possibly TRBD1 on 6 matching bases. Matching the DNA end better, TRBJ2-7 makes the J call doubtful. Here the CDR3 DNA reads TGTGCCAGCAGCAACAGAACTAGAGGGGGCGAGCAGTACTTC. It encodes CASSNRTRGGEQYF.